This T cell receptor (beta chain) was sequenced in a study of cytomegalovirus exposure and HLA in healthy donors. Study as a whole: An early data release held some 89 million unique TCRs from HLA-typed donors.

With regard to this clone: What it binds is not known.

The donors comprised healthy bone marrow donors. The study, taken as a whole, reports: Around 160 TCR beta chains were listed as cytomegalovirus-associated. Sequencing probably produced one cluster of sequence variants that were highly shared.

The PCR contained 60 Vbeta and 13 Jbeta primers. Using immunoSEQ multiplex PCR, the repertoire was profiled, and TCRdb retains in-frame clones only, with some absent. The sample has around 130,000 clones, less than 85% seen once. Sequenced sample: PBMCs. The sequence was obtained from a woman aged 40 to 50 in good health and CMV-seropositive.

The CDR3 region is CASSPDRVDTEAFF. The CDR3 DNA follows: TGTGCCAGCAGTCCGGACAGGGTTGACACTGAAGCTTTCTTT. The chain joins TRBV2 to TRBJ1-1; 8 bases are shared with TRBD1. Germline V gives CDR1 SNHLY, CDR2 FYNNEI. Germline trimming cut 5 bases from V and 3 bases from J; bases unmatched to any gene: 5. The CDR3 is 14 amino acids.